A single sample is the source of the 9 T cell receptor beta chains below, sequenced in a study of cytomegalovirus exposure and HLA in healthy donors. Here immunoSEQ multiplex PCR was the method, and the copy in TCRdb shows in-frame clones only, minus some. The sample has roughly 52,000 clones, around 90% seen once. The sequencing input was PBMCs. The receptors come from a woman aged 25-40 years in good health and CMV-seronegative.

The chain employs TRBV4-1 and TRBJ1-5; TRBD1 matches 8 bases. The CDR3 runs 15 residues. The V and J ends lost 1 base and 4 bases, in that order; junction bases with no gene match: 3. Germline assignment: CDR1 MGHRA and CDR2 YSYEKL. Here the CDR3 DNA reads TGCGCCAGCAGCCAAGGTGGGACAGGAAATCAGCCCCAGCATTTT. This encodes CASSQGGTGNQPQHF.

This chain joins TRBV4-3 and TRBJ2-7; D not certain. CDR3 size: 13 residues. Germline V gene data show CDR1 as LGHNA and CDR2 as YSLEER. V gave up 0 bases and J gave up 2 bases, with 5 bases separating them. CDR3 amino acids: CASSQDSTYEQYF. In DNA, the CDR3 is TGCGCCAGCAGCCAAGATAGTACCTACGAGCAGTACTTC.

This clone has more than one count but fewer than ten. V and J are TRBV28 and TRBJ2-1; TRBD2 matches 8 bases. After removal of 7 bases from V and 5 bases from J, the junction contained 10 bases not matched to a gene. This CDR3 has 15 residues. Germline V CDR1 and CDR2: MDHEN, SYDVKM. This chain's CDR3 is CASNRAGGPDNEQFF. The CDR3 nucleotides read TGTGCCAGCAATCGGGCGGGAGGACCCGACAATGAGCAGTTCTTC.

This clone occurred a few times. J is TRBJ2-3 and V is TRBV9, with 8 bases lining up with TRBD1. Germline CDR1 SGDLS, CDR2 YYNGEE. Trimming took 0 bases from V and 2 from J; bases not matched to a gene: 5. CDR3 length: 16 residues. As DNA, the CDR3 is TGTGCCAGCAGCGTAGCTCAGGACAGGGACACAGATACGCAGTATTTT. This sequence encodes CASSVAQDRDTDTQYF. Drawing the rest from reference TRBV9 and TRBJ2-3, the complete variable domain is DSGVTQTPKHLITATGQRVTLRCSPRSGDLSVYWYQQSLDQGLQFLIQYYNGEERAKGNILERFSAQQFPDLHSELNLSSLELGDSALYFCASSVAQDRDTDTQYFGPGTRLTVL.

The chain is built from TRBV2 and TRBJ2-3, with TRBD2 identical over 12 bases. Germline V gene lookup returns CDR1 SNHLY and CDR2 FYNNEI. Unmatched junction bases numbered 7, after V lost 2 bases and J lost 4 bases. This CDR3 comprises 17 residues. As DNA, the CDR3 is TGTGCCAGCAGTGAACTAGCGGGAGGGGGGTTCTCAGATACGCAGTATTTT. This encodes CASSELAGGGFSDTQYF.

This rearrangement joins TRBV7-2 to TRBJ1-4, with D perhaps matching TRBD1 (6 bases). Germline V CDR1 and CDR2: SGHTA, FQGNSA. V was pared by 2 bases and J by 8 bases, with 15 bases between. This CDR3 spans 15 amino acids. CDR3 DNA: TGTGCCAGCAGCTTAATCTCAGGGGAGGGGGAAAAACTGTTTTTT. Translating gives CASSLISGEGEKLFF.

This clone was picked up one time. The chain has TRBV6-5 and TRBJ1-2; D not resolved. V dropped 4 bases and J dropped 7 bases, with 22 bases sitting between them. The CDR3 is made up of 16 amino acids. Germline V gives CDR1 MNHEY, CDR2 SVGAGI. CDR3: CASSSPLGRSYGGYTF. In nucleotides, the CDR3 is TGTGCCAGCAGTTCCCCCCTCGGCAGGTCGTATGGTGGCTACACCTTC.

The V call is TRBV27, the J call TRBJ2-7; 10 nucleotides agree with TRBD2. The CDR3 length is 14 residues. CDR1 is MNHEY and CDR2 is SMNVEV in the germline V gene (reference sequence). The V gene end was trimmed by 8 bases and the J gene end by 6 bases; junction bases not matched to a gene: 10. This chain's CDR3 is CASHRAGGPREQYF. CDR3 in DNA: TGTGCCAGCCATAGAGCGGGAGGGCCCCGCGAGCAGTACTTC.

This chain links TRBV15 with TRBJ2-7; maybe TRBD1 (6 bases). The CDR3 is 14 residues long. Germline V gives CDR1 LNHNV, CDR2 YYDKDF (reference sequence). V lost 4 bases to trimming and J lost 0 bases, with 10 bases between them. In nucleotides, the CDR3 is TGTGCCACCAGCACGGACAGATTCTCCTACGAGCAGTACTTC. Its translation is CATSTDRFSYEQYF. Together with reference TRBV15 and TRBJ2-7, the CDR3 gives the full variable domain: DAMVIQNPRYQVTQFGKPVTLSCSQTLNHNVMYWYQQKSSQAPKLLFHYYDKDFNNEADTPDNFQSRRPNTSFCFLDIRSPGLGDTAMYLCATSTDRFSYEQYFGPGTRLTVT.